Following are 15 T cell receptor beta chains from one sample sequenced in a study of blood T cell repertoires in COVID-19. Sequenced by immunoSEQ multiplex PCR; TCRdb stores in-frame clones only, minus some. The sample shows tens of thousands of clones, approximately 78% of them seen only once. Sequencing was performed on peripheral blood. The source is a human donor in a cohort sampled during active COVID-19.

The chain carries TRBV11-2 and TRBJ2-7; TRBD1 matches 10 bases. Per germline, CDR1 SGHAT and CDR2 FQNNGV. The V and J ends lost 1 base and 4 bases, in that order; junction bases with no gene match: 7. The CDR3 runs 16 residues. The CDR3 region has the DNA TGTGCCAGCAGCTTAGCGGAGGGACAGGGGCTTTACGAGCAGTACTTC. Translated: CASSLAEGQGLYEQYF.

The rearrangement uses TRBV10-3 and TRBJ2-1, with 13 bases matching TRBD2. Germline V gives CDR1 ENHRY, CDR2 SYGVKD. This CDR3 contains 15 residues. V trimming: 4 bases; J trimming: 8 bases; junction bases outside the gene matches: 5. The CDR3, as DNA: TGTGCCATCAGTGCTGGGACTAGCGGGGCTCATGAGCAGTTCTTC. This sequence encodes CAISAGTSGAHEQFF.

This chain joins TRBV9 and TRBJ2-3; D uncertain. This CDR3 comprises 14 residues. Germline V gene data show CDR1 as SGDLS and CDR2 as YYNGEE. V lost 3 bases and J lost 3, with 11 bases in between. The CDR3 reads CASSASVSTDTQYF. The CDR3 DNA reads as TGTGCCAGCAGCGCCTCCGTATCTACAGATACGCAGTATTTT.

V gene TRBV7-3 combines with J gene TRBJ2-1, with 7 bases matching TRBD1. Losses at the gene ends were 5 bases for V and 8 bases for J; bases not matched to a gene: 12. Germline V gene data show CDR1 as SGHTA and CDR2 as FQGTGA. The CDR3 is 15 residues long. The CDR3 protein is CASSRGGRRLDEQFF. In nucleotides, the CDR3 is TGTGCCAGCAGCCGAGGGGGCCGCCGGTTGGATGAGCAGTTCTTC.

The V gene is TRBV12-3 or TRBV12-4, the J gene TRBJ2-6, with 7 bases matching TRBD2. The CDR3 loop spans 13 amino acids. V was pared by 8 bases and J by 3 bases, with 1 base of the junction left unmatched. The CDR3 DNA is TGTGCCAGCCGGGGGGATGGGGCCAACGTCCTGACTTTC. Translation: CASRGDGANVLTF.

The gene calls are TRBV5-1 and TRBJ1-4, with 8 bases matching TRBD1. CDR3 length equals 14 residues. J gave up 7 bases and V 3 bases, and 5 bases lay outside the gene matches. CDR1 and CDR2 (germline): SGHRS, YFSETQ. CDR3 sequence reads: CASSSGQEGEKLFF. CDR3 sequence (DNA): TGCGCCAGCAGCTCGGGACAGGAGGGTGAAAAACTGTTTTTT.

Only one count was recorded for this clone. This sequence joins TRBV10-1 and TRBJ2-3, with 8 bases that match TRBD2. CDR1 is WNHNN, CDR2 SYGVQD, per germline (reference sequence). V gave up 0 bases and J gave up 2 bases; unmatched junction bases: 4. This CDR3 comprises 16 residues. CDR3 amino acids: CASSESAGGYTDTQYF. Written as DNA, the CDR3 is TGCGCCAGCAGTGAGTCGGCGGGGGGTTACACAGATACGCAGTATTTT.

J is TRBJ1-6 and V is TRBV9; no definite D call. V was cut by 3 bases and J by 6 bases, with 7 bases left in between. Germline V gene sequence: CDR1 SGDLS, CDR2 YYNGEE. CDR3 length: 13 amino acids. Written as DNA, the CDR3 is TGTGCCAGCAGCGGAGCGCCTAATTCACCCCTCCACTTT. Residues: CASSGAPNSPLHF. The full variable domain, rest sourced from reference TRBV9 and TRBJ1-6, is DSGVTQTPKHLITATGQRVTLRCSPRSGDLSVYWYQQSLDQGLQFLIQYYNGEERAKGNILERFSAQQFPDLHSELNLSSLELGDSALYFCASSGAPNSPLHFGNGTRLTVT.

This clone was detected once. The chain has TRBV4-1 and TRBJ2-5; 7 positions match TRBD1. The ends lost 2 bases at V and 1 base at J; junction bases unmatched: 4. Per germline, CDR1 MGHRA and CDR2 YSYEKL. The CDR3 sequence is 15 residues long. In nucleotides, the CDR3 is TGCGCCAGCAGCCAAAGAGGGACAGTCCAAGAGACCCAGTACTTC. Protein: CASSQRGTVQETQYF.

The chain links TRBV5-1 to TRBJ1-1; D not certain. Germline lookup yields CDR1 SGHRS and CDR2 YFSETQ. V dropped 0 bases and J dropped 5 bases, with 11 bases sitting between them. The CDR3 is 14 amino acids. The CDR3: CASSLGRRDTEAFF. In DNA, the CDR3 is TGCGCCAGCAGCTTGGGTAGGAGGGATACTGAAGCTTTCTTT.

The CDR3 loop reads CASIHRGAFF. In DNA, the CDR3 is TGTGCCAGCATCCACAGGGGAGCTTTCTTT. V gene TRBV12-3 or TRBV12-4 combines with J gene TRBJ1-1, with TRBD1 matching 7 bases. The CDR3 is 10 amino acids. V trimming: 7 bases; J trimming: 10 bases; junction bases outside the gene matches: 3.

The J gene is TRBJ1-3, the V gene TRBV5-1; 10 nucleotides match TRBD1. The V and J ends lost 0 bases and 0 bases, in that order; junction bases with no gene match: 15. The germline V gene has CDR1 SGHRS and CDR2 YFSETQ. The CDR3 is 21 residues long. The CDR3 nucleotides are TGCGCCAGCAGCTTGGCCCCCGTTGGACAGGGGGTATTGAGCTCTGGAAACACCATATATTTT. This translates into CASSLAPVGQGVLSSGNTIYF.

This clone was observed a few times. The genes are TRBV13 and TRBJ1-1; no clear D gene. Germline CDR1 PRHDT, CDR2 FYEKMQ (reference sequence). V was clipped by 0 bases and J by 1 base, with 12 bases between them. The CDR3 extends over 16 amino acids. CDR3 sequence (DNA): TGTGCCAGCAGCTTAGGCCGTAGGAGGCGGAACACTGAAGCTTTCTTT. This translates into CASSLGRRRRNTEAFF. Variable domain in full (rest from reference TRBV13 and TRBJ1-1): AAGVIQSPRHLIKEKRETATLKCYPIPRHDTVYWYQQGPGQDPQFLISFYEKMQSDKGSIPDRFSAQQFSDYHSELNMSSLELGDSALYFCASSLGRRRRNTEAFFGQGTRLTVV.

DNA of the CDR3: TGTGCCAGCAGCCAACCTACTAGCGGGGGGGCCTGGGACGAGCAGTACTTC. The encoded protein is CASSQPTSGGAWDEQYF. J is TRBJ2-7 and V is TRBV3-1 (or the pseudogene TRBV3-2), with TRBD2 matching 13 bases. This CDR3 comprises 17 residues. V was pared by 2 bases and J by 5 bases, with 9 bases of the junction left unmatched. Germline assignment: CDR1 LGHDT and CDR2 YNNKEL (reference sequence).

The chain uses TRBV11-2 and TRBJ1-1; TRBD1 matches 11 bases. This CDR3 spans 17 amino acids. Germline V CDR1 and CDR2: SGHAT, FQNNGV. Trimming removed 1 base from V and 1 base from J; junction bases left unmatched: 5. The chain's CDR3 is CASSLGGTGGWNTEAFF. Written as DNA, the CDR3 is TGTGCCAGCAGCTTAGGGGGGACAGGGGGTTGGAACACTGAAGCTTTCTTT.